The T cell receptor beta chain under discussion was sequenced for a study of blood T cell repertoires in COVID-19 (dated by TCRdb to about 2020). Looking at the study overall: Samples covering the acute and convalescent phases of COVID-19 were provided by collaborators in the United States, Italy and Spain. The prospective study material was composed of cDNA or gDNA derived from T cells, B-cell-depleted T cells, or PBMCs. Subjects who had been exposed to COVID-19, were actively infected with it, or had recovered from it provided the deeply sampled blood TCRbeta repertoires that made up the dataset. The repertoires were released in a freely available public database intended as a resource for research on the immune response to SARS-CoV-2. Samples came from the ongoing ImmuneRACE study (first 160 participants) plus 1,254 subjects from 6 global collaborators. Sample metadata almost always included a de-identified subject ID, COVID-19 status, age in years and sex. Where available, HLA class I and class II types were taken from metadata supplied by the sample provider and were not determined by assay-based typing. The paper's findings and limits, for the study overall: Clinical and demographic metadata were provided uncurated, with the amount varying by source and participant.

The immunoSEQ Assay, a bias-controlled multiplex PCR, was used to amplify TCRbeta CDR3 regions from genomic DNA. On the authors' methods: Within the assay, amplification of reference gene primers was used to estimate how many nucleated cells each sample contained. Sequence reads were collapsed and filtered to measure the absolute abundance of every unique TCRbeta CDR3 rearrangement. For each sample, productive Simpson clonality was calculated by taking the square root of Simpson's diversity index across productive rearrangements. The table comes from immuneACCESS by way of TCRdb, which keeps in-frame sequences with V and J called. Part of the clones is missing from these tables; in studies checked, under half for an unresolved V gene and the rest for unknown reasons. V, J and clone size were drawn from that table, and D and trimming were deduced from the DNA. The sample contains 150,000 to 200,000 clones, over 80% of them found a single time. About 5.5% of the sample rests with the top ten.

Remarks on this clone: Which antigen it targets is not known. One base away there is no much larger clone; base qualities are not given.

The collaborating institutions used their own protocols to collect whole blood in K2EDTA tubes. For TCRbeta analysis, collaborators shipped samples in one of three forms: frozen whole blood, isolated PBMCs, or DNA extracted from either of those sample types. V is trimmed back by 7 bases and J by 5 bases, and the junction contains 2 bases that no gene match accounts for. The cysteine opens and the phenylalanine closes a CDR3 of 13 amino acids. Of all the DNA, just the CDR3 is kept, 39 bases in frame from base 1. In the germline V gene, CDR1 corresponds to MGHRA and CDR2 to YSYEKL. The sequence derives from a woman between 25 and 40 years old with acute or convalescent COVID-19. In this chain, TRBV4-1 is recombined with TRBJ1-6; TRBD1 agrees with 7 junctional bases. The sample was peripheral blood. The CDR3 in this case is CASNDRDNSPLHF. The DNA sequence reads TGCGCCAGCAATGACAGGGATAATTCACCCCTCCACTTT.